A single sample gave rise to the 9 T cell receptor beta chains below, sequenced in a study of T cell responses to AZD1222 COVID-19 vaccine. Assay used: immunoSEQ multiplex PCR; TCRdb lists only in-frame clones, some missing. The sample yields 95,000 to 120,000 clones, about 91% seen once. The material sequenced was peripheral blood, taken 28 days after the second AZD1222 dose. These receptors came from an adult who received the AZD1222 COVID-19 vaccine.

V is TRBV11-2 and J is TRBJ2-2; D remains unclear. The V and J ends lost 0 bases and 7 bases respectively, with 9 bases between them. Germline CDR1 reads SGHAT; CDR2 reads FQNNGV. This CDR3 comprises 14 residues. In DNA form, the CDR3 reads TGTGCCAGCAGCTTAGATCGGCAGAGCGGGGAGCTGTTTTTT. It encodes CASSLDRQSGELFF.

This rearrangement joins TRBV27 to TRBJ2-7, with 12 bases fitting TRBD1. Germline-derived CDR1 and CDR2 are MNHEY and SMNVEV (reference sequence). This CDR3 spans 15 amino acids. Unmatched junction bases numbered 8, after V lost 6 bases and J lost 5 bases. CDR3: CASRFQGQGANEQYF. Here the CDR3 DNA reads TGTGCCAGCAGATTTCAGGGACAGGGGGCTAACGAGCAGTACTTC.

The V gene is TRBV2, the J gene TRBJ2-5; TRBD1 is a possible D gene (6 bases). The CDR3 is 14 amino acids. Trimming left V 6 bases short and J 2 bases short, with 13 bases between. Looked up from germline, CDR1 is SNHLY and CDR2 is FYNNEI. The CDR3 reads CASREDSTQETQYF. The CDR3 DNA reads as TGTGCCAGCAGGGAGGACAGTACTCAAGAGACCCAGTACTTC.

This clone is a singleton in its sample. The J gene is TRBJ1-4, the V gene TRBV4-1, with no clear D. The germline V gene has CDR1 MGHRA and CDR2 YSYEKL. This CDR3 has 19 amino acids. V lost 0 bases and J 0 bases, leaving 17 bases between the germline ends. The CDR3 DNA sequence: TGCGCCAGCAGCCAAGATTGGAACAGCGCAGAGACAACTAATGAAAAACTGTTTTTT. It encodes CASSQDWNSAETTNEKLFF.

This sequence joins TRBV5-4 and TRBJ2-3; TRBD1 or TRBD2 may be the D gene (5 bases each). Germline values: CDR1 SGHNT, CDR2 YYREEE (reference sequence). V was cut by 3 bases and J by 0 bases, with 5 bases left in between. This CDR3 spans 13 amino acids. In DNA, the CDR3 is TGTGCCAGCAGCTGGGACAGCACAGATACGCAGTATTTT. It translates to CASSWDSTDTQYF.

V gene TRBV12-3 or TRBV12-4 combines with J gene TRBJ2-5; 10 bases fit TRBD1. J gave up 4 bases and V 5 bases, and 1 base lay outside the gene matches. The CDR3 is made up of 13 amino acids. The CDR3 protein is CASSRDRGETQYF. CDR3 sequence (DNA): TGTGCCAGCAGTCGGGACAGGGGAGAGACCCAGTACTTC.

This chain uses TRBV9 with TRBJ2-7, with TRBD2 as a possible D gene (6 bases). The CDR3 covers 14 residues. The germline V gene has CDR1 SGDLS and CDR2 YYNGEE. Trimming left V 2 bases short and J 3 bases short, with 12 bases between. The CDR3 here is CASSVGGGNYEQYF. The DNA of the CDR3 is TGTGCCAGCAGCGTCGGTGGGGGGAACTACGAGCAGTACTTC.

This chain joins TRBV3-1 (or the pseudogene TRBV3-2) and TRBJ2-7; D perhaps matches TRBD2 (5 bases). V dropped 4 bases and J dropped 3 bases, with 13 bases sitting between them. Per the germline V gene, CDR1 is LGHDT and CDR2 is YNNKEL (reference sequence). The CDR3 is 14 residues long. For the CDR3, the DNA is TGTGCCAGCAGCCCCAGGCCGGGGAGCTACGAGCAGTACTTC. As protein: CASSPRPGSYEQYF.

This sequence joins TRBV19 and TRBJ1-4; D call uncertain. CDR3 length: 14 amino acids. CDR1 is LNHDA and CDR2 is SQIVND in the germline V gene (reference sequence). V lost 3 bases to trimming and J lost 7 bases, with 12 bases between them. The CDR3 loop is CASSISWGVEKLFF. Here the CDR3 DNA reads TGTGCCAGTAGTATTTCTTGGGGAGTTGAAAAACTGTTTTTT.